Below, 23 T cell receptor beta chains from the same sample are listed, as sequenced in a study of shared clonotypes between healthy human individuals. Positively selected for CCR7, the CD45RO-negative cells used as naive CD8 cells excluded terminally differentiated effector memory CD45RA+ cells. Some clones are missing from TCRdb's copy, which holds only in-frame ones; the method was immunoSEQ multiplex PCR. The sample lists about 2 million clones; less than 95% were seen once. The sample consisted of naive CD8+ T cells sorted from blood. All receptors come from a man aged 18 to 29 in good health.

The gene calls are TRBV28 and TRBJ2-2, with D possibly matching TRBD1 (6 bases). This CDR3 has 15 amino acids. Deletions cut 3 bases from V and 7 bases from J, with 15 bases between. Looked up from germline, CDR1 is MDHEN and CDR2 is SYDVKM. CDR3 protein: CASSFRTARFGELFF. CDR3 nucleotide sequence: TGTGCCAGCAGTTTTAGGACAGCGAGGTTCGGGGAGCTGTTTTTT. Combining the CDR3 with reference TRBV28 and TRBJ2-2 gives the whole variable domain DVKVTQSSRYLVKRTGEKVFLECVQDMDHENMFWYRQDPGLGLRLIYFSYDVKMKEKGDIPEGYSVSREKKERFSLILESASTNQTSMYLCASSFRTARFGELFFGEGSRLTVL.

Comments on this clone: At the DNA level, this CDR3 is encoded by other sequences in the same sample as well. This sequence joins TRBV27 and TRBJ2-7; D is undetermined. The CDR3 runs to 14 residues. V lost 5 bases to trimming and J lost 3 bases, with 14 bases between them. Germline assignment: CDR1 MNHEY and CDR2 SMNVEV (reference sequence). The DNA of the CDR3 is TGTGCCAGCAGTCCCCGAACGGCCTACTACGAGCAGTACTTC. It specifies CASSPRTAYYEQYF.

The rearrangement links TRBV25-1 to TRBJ2-3; weak D call: TRBD2 (6 bases). Trimming took 5 bases from V and 5 from J, leaving 11 bases between them. Germline V gene data show CDR1 as MGHDK and CDR2 as SYGVNS. The CDR3 is made up of 13 amino acids. For the CDR3, the DNA is TGTGCCAGCAGTACAAGACTAGGAGATACGCAGTATTTT. Protein sequence: CASSTRLGDTQYF.

The gene calls are TRBV6-5 and TRBJ2-7; D not certain. This CDR3 has 14 amino acids. Trimming left V 6 bases short and J 0 bases short, with 12 bases between. Germline V gene lookup returns CDR1 MNHEY and CDR2 SVGAGI. CDR3 DNA sequence: TGTGCCAGCAGCCCCGCCAGTTACTCCTACGAGCAGTACTTC. This codes for CASSPASYSYEQYF.

In this sample, this clone turned up once. The chain joins TRBV5-8 to TRBJ2-7, with a possible D match to TRBD2 (6 bases). V dropped 0 bases and J dropped 5 bases, with 18 bases sitting between them. CDR3 size: 16 residues. Germline loops: CDR1 SGHTS, CDR2 YDEGEE. The DNA for the CDR3 is TGTGCCAGCAGCTTGGCCATAAGGGACTTATTTGACGAGCAGTACTTC. Translation: CASSLAIRDLFDEQYF.

The rearrangement links TRBV7-2 to TRBJ2-7; D possibly corresponds to TRBD2 (7 bases). V gave up 1 base and J gave up 2 bases, with 18 bases separating them. Germline lookup yields CDR1 SGHTA and CDR2 FQGNSA. The CDR3 is 17 residues long. CDR3: CASSLVEGGEDPYEQYF. The CDR3 nucleotides read TGTGCCAGCAGCTTAGTCGAGGGGGGGGAGGACCCCTACGAGCAGTACTTC.

The rearrangement links TRBV30 to TRBJ1-4; the D gene is possibly TRBD1 (6 bases). Trimming cost V 3 bases and J 6 bases, with 11 bases left between them. Germline CDR1 is GTSNPN and CDR2 is SVGIG (reference sequence). CDR3 length equals 13 residues. The CDR3 DNA is TGTGCCTGGAGGGGAACAGGGTATGAAAAACTGTTTTTT. This sequence encodes CAWRGTGYEKLFF.

Here the CDR3 reads CASGLGFYGYTF. DNA of the CDR3: TGTGCCAGCGGCCTGGGGTTCTATGGCTACACCTTC. The chain combines TRBV5-6 with TRBJ1-2; D is uncertain. There are 12 residues in the CDR3. Trimming pared 7 bases from V and 4 bases from J, leaving 11 bases between. Germline CDR1 SGHDT, CDR2 YYEEEE. The whole variable domain, remainder taken from reference TRBV5-6 and TRBJ1-2, is DAGVTQSPTHLIKTRGQQVTLRCSPKSGHDTVSWYQQALGQGPQFIFQYYEEEERQRGNFPDRFSGHQFPNYSSELNVNALLLGDSALYLCASGLGFYGYTFGSGTRLTVV.

J is TRBJ2-7 and V is TRBV27; D might be TRBD1 (6 bases). Germline assignment: CDR1 MNHEY and CDR2 SMNVEV (reference sequence). Trimming left V 4 bases short and J 3 bases short, with 10 bases between. There are 13 residues in the CDR3. Here the CDR3 reads CASSWSGDYEQYF. The CDR3 DNA reads TGTGCCAGCAGTTGGTCAGGGGACTACGAGCAGTACTTC.

The CDR3 region is CASSQWGQLEQFF. The CDR3, as DNA: TGTGCCAGCAGCCAATGGGGACAGCTTGAGCAGTTCTTC. V and J are TRBV14 and TRBJ2-1, with 7 bases fitting TRBD1. The J segment lost 9 bases and the V segment lost 2 bases, leaving 4 bases of the junction unmatched. CDR1 is SGHDN, CDR2 FVKESK, per germline. CDR3 length equals 13 residues.

This rearrangement joins TRBV28 to TRBJ1-1; D gene uncertain. There are 16 residues in the CDR3. Trimming took 4 bases from V and 1 from J, leaving 16 bases between them. The germline gives CDR1 MDHEN, CDR2 SYDVKM. Here the CDR3 DNA reads TGTGCCAGCAGTTCCTTCGACATGACACGGAACACTGAAGCTTTCTTT. Protein sequence: CASSSFDMTRNTEAFF.

The V call is TRBV4-3, the J call TRBJ2-1; possibly TRBD2 for D (5 bases). V was shortened by 0 bases and J by 9 bases, with 21 bases between the two germline ends. This CDR3 spans 17 amino acids. Germline CDR1 reads LGHNA; CDR2 reads YSLEER. CDR3 DNA sequence: TGCGCCAGCAGCCAAGATTCGGGAACTCTACCGTGGGGTGAGCAGTTCTTC. Residues: CASSQDSGTLPWGEQFF.

Only one count was recorded for this clone. Additional DNA sequences in this sample encode the identical CDR3. The chain couples TRBV5-1 to TRBJ2-7, with D perhaps TRBD1 (5 bases). CDR3 length: 13 residues. Germline-derived CDR1 and CDR2 are SGHRS and YFSETQ. The V end lost 2 bases, the J end lost 3 bases, and 9 bases lay between the germline ends. The CDR3 loop is CASSFGQLYEQYF. Here the CDR3 DNA reads TGCGCCAGCAGCTTTGGACAACTCTACGAGCAGTACTTC. Full variable domain (rest looked up from reference TRBV5-1 and TRBJ2-7): KAGVTQTPRYLIKTRGQQVTLSCSPISGHRSVSWYQQTPGQGLQFLFEYFSETQRNKGNFPGRFSGRQFSNSRSEMNVSTLELGDSALYLCASSFGQLYEQYFGPGTRLTVT.

The chain recombines TRBV30 with TRBJ1-1; perhaps TRBD1 as D (5 bases). Trimming removed 3 bases from V and 0 bases from J, with 8 bases in between. There are 13 residues in the CDR3. The V gene's germline CDR1 is GTSNPN and CDR2 SVGIG (reference sequence). CDR3 protein: CAWRDTMNTEAFF. DNA of the CDR3: TGTGCCTGGAGGGACACGATGAACACTGAAGCTTTCTTT.

This chain connects TRBV30 to TRBJ2-1; 9 bases match TRBD1. Germline V gene lookup returns CDR1 GTSNPN and CDR2 SVGIG (reference sequence). The CDR3 contains 14 residues. With V trimmed by 5 bases and J by 4 bases, 6 bases remained unmatched. The CDR3 is CAWEPGQGYNEQFF. The CDR3 DNA reads TGTGCCTGGGAACCGGGACAGGGATACAATGAGCAGTTCTTC.

The chain is built from TRBV4-1 and TRBJ2-2; 12 bases map to TRBD2. Germline lookup yields CDR1 MGHRA and CDR2 YSYEKL. The V and J ends lost 4 bases and 7 bases, in that order; junction bases with no gene match: 7. This CDR3 spans 16 amino acids. CDR3 protein: CASSPGLAGIDGELFF. The CDR3 coding sequence is TGCGCCAGCAGCCCCGGACTAGCGGGGATAGACGGGGAGCTGTTTTTT.

The chain carries TRBV7-9 and TRBJ2-3; TRBD1 matches at 8 bases. Germline trimming cut 8 bases from V and 1 base from J; bases unmatched to any gene: 8. Per germline, CDR1 SEHNR and CDR2 FQNEAQ (reference sequence). The CDR3 is 15 residues long. CDR3 sequence reads: CASLPGQVGTDTQYF. The CDR3 DNA reads as TGTGCCAGCCTTCCGGGACAGGTGGGCACAGATACGCAGTATTTT.

The V and J genes are TRBV4-3 and TRBJ2-2; the D gene is possibly TRBD2 (5 bases). The germline V gene has CDR1 LGHNA and CDR2 YSLEER. The CDR3 has 14 residues. V was cut by 0 bases and J by 6 bases, with 8 bases left in between. This chain's CDR3 is CASSQDSGSGELFF. In DNA, the CDR3 is TGCGCCAGCAGCCAAGACTCGGGGTCCGGGGAGCTGTTTTTT.

This clone occurred once. The chain joins TRBV13 to TRBJ2-3, with 10 bases that match TRBD2. The CDR3 runs 14 residues. Trimming removed 5 bases from V and 4 bases from J; junction bases left unmatched: 3. The germline V gene has CDR1 PRHDT and CDR2 FYEKMQ (reference sequence). The CDR3 reads CASSPGLAPDTQYF. DNA of the CDR3: TGTGCCAGCAGCCCGGGACTAGCGCCAGATACGCAGTATTTT.

The V call is TRBV4-1, the J call TRBJ1-4; weak D call: TRBD1 (5 bases). CDR3 size: 19 residues. V lost 1 base, J lost 5 bases, and 23 bases lay in between. Germline V gene sequence: CDR1 MGHRA, CDR2 YSYEKL. This CDR3 is CASSQVTRPDGWTNEKLFF. In DNA form, the CDR3 reads TGCGCCAGCAGCCAAGTGACGAGGCCGGATGGCTGGACAAATGAAAAACTGTTTTTT.

In the case of this clone: The sample holds other DNA sequences that translate to the same CDR3. The chain couples TRBV6-6 to TRBJ2-3; 11 bases line up with TRBD1. The CDR3 contains 16 residues. The germline CDR1 and CDR2 sequences are MNHNY and SVGAGI (reference sequence). Trimming removed 2 bases from V and 3 bases from J; junction bases left unmatched: 4. The CDR3 nucleotides read TGTGCCAGCAGTTACCTAGGGACAGGGGGGACAGATACGCAGTATTTT. Amino acid sequence: CASSYLGTGGTDTQYF.

This chain joins TRBV19 and TRBJ1-2, with D tentatively TRBD1 (6 bases). Trimming took 6 bases from V and 0 from J, leaving 14 bases between them. The CDR3 extends over 15 amino acids. Germline lookup yields CDR1 LNHDA and CDR2 SQIVND (reference sequence). CDR3 region: CASRSRDTPNYGYTF. CDR3 coding DNA: TGTGCCAGTAGATCCCGGGACACTCCTAACTATGGCTACACCTTC.

The CDR3 spells CASSPRETVDEQFF. The CDR3 coding sequence is TGTGCCAGCAGTCCGCGGGAGACGGTCGATGAGCAGTTCTTC. V is TRBV28 and J is TRBJ2-1; 7 bases are shared with TRBD2. The J segment lost 8 bases and the V segment lost 5 bases, leaving 9 bases of the junction unmatched. CDR1 is MDHEN, CDR2 SYDVKM, per germline. There are 14 residues in the CDR3.